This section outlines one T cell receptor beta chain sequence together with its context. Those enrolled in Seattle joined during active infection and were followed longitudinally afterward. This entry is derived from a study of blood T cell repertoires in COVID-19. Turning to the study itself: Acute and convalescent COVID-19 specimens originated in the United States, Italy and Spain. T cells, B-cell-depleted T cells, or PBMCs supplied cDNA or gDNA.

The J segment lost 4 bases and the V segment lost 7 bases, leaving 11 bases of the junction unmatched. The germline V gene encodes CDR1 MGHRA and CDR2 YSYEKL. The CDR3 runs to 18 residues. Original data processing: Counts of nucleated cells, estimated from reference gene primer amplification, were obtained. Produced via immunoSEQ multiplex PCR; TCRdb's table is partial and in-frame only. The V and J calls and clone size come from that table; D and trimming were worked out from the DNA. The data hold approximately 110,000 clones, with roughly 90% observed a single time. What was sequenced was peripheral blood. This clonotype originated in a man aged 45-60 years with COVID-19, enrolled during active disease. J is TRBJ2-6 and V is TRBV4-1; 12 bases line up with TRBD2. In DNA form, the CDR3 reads TGCGCCAGCACCCTGGGACTAGCGGGCCCGGGAGGGGCCAACGTCCTGACTTTC. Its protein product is CASTLGLAGPGGANVLTF.